This T cell receptor beta chain came from a study of blood T cells in healthy people across ages. Study outcomes and limitations: The long-lived group displayed more naive CD4+ cells, plus higher diversity, than the aged donors did. Without sorted subsets, naive and antigen-experienced compartments could not be conclusively compared.

On this clonotype itself: The antigen remains undetermined.

Next came a second PCR, run for about 7 to 12 cycles, which used a sample-barcoded 5' primer along with a J-beta primer mix. TCRdb passed the 5' RACE reads through MiXCR, listing each CDR3 protein once. The table lists fewer than 1,000,000 distinct CDR3 sequences, roughly 44% of them singletons, with around 21% in the top ten. This CDR3 comprises 17 residues. Germline assignment: CDR1 MNHEY and CDR2 SVGAGI. With V trimmed by 7 bases and J by 0 bases, 14 bases remained unmatched. The rearrangement joins TRBV6-5 to TRBJ1-2; 7 bases fit TRBD1. Sequences were obtained from blood. This receptor was obtained from a man aged 60 to 69 in good health. CDR3 in amino acids: CASTLLGGTAPNYGYTF. In DNA, the CDR3 is TGTGCCAGCACCTTGCTGGGGGGGACAGCTCCTAACTATGGCTACACCTTC.